This T cell receptor beta chain was sequenced in a study of blood T cell repertoires in COVID-19. Across the whole study: Samples of COVID-19 (acute and convalescent) were obtained from the United States, Italy and Spain.

Recruits, aged about 18 to 95 years, lived in around 24 US areas. Assignment of participants to cohorts was predicated upon participant-reported clinical history. Germline loops: CDR1 MNHEY, CDR2 SVGEGT. This CDR3 has 16 residues. V was clipped by 6 bases and J by 3 bases, with 17 bases between them. In the original workflow: Scientists estimated how many nucleated cells there were by amplifying reference gene primers. Here immunoSEQ multiplex PCR was the method, and the copy in TCRdb shows in-frame clones only, minus some. The D gene and trimming were derived from the DNA, and the V and J assignments and clone size from that table. The data hold some 260,000 clones, with approximately 79% observed a single time.

The specimen was PBMCs or T cells enriched from blood (not recorded which). V and J are TRBV6-2 or TRBV6-3 and TRBJ2-2; maybe TRBD1 (6 bases). The source of this sequence is a man younger than 45 with acute COVID-19. The CDR3 region is CASRYTGSYDTGELFF. The CDR3 DNA is TGTGCCAGCAGATACACAGGGTCTTATGACACCGGGGAGCTGTTTTTT.